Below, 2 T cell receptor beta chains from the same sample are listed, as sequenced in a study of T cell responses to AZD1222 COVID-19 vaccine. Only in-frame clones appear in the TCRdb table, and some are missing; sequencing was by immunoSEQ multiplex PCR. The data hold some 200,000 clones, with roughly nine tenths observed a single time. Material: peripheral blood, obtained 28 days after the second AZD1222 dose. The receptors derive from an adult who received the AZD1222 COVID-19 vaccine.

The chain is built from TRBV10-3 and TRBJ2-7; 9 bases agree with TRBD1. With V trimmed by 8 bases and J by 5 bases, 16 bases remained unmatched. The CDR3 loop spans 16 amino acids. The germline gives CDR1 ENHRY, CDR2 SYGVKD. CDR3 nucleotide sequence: TGTGCCATCCGCGGAGGGGGGGGGACAGGGACGCACGAGCAGTACTTC. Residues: CAIRGGGGTGTHEQYF.

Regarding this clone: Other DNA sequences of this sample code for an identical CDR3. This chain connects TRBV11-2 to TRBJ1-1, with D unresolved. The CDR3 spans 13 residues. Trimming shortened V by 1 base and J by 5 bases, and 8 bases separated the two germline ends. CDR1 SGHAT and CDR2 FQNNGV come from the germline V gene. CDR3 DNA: TGTGCCAGCAGCTTAGGTACGGGGACTGAAGCTTTCTTT. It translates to CASSLGTGTEAFF.